This T cell receptor (beta chain) was profiled in a study of T cells in Graves' hyperthyroidism and ophthalmopathy. This clonotype occurred many times. Ophthalmopathy patients all had a Clinical Activity Score of at least 3, a NOSPECS grade of at least 4 and disease under 3 months old. Exclusion criteria comprised uncontrolled infection, other autoimmune disease, pregnancy or lactation. In making diagnoses, clinical symptoms, serum thyroxine and TRAb, thyroid ultrasound and orbital computed tomography were all used. The source material, RNA transcripts, was used to amplify TCR beta CDR3 regions. RT-PCR in the first round (using the HTBI primer set) targeted the TCR CDR3. TCRdb reanalysed the multiplex PCR reads using MiXCR and keeps one entry per CDR3 protein. The repertoire has about 640,000 distinct CDR3 sequences, about 14% of them found once; the top ten carry around 13%. Source material: blood. The origin of this receptor is a woman in her forties or fifties with Graves' ophthalmopathy.

CDR3 sequence reads: CASSEGTPISYEQYF. The CDR3 region has the DNA TGTGCCAGCAGCGAGGGGACACCGATATCCTACGAGCAGTACTTC. The chain is built from TRBV9 and TRBJ2-7, with a weak D call TRBD1 (6 bases). Trimming shortened V by 3 bases and J by 1 base, and 14 bases separated the two germline ends. This CDR3 contains 15 residues. Germline V gives CDR1 SGDLS, CDR2 YYNGEE.